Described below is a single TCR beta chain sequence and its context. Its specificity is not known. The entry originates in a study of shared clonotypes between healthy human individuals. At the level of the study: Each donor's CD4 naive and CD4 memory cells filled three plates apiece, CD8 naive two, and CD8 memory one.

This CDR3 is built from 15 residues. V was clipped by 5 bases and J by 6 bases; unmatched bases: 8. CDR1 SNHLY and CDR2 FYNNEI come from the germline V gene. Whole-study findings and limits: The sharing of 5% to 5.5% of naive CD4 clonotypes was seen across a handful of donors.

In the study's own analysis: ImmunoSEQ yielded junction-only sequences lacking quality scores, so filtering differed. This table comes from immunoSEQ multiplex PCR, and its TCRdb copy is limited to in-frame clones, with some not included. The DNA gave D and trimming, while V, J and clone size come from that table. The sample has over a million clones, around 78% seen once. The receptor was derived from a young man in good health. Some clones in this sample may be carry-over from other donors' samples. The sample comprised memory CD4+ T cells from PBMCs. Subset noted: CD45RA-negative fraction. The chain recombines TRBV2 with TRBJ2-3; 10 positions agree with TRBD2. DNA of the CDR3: TGTGCCAGCAGTTTTAGCGGGGGGACAGCCGATACGCAGTATTTT. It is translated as CASSFSGGTADTQYF.